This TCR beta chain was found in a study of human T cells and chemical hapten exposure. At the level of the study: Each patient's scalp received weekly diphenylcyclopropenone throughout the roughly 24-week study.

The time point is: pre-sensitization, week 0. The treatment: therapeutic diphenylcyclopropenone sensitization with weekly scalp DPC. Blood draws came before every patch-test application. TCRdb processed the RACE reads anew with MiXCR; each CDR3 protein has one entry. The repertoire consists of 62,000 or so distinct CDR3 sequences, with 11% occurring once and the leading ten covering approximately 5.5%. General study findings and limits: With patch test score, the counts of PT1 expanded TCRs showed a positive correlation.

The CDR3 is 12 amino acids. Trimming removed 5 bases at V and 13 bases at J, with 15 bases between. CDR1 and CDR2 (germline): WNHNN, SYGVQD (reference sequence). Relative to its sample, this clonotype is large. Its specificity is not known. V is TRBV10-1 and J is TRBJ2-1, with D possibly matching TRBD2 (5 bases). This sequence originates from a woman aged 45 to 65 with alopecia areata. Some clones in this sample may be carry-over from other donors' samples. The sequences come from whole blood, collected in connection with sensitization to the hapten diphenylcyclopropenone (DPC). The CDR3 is CASSTELGEQFF. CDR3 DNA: TGCGCCAGCAGTACAGAGTTGGGAGAACAGTTCTTC.